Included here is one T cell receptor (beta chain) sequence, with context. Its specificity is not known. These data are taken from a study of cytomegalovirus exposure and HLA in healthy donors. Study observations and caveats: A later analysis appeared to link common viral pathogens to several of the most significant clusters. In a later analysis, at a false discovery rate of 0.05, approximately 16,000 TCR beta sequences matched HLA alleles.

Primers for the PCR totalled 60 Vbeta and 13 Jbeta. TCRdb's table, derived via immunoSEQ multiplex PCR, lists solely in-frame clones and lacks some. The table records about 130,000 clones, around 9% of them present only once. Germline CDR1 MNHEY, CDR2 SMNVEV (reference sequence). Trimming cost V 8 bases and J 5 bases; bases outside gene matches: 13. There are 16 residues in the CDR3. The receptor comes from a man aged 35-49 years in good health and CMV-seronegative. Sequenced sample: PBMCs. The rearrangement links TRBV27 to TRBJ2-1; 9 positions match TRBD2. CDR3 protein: CASETLGAGGNNEQFF. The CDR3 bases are TGTGCCAGCGAGACCCTTGGAGCGGGGGGAAACAATGAGCAGTTCTTC.